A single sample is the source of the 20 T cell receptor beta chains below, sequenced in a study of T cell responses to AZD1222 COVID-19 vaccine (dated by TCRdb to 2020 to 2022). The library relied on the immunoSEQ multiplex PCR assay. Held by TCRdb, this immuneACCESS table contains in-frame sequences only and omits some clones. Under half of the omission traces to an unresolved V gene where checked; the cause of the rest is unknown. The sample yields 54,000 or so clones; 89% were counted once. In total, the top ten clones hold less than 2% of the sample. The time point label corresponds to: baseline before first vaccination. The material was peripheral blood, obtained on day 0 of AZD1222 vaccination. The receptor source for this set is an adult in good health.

CDR3: CASSKNRANTGELFF. The CDR3 DNA is TGTGCCAGTTCCAAGAACAGGGCGAACACCGGGGAGCTGTTTTTT. This chain links TRBV19 with TRBJ2-2, with D tentatively TRBD1 (6 bases). The CDR3 covers 15 residues. Trimming left V 8 bases short and J 0 bases short, with 13 bases between. Germline loops: CDR1 LNHDA, CDR2 SQIVND (reference sequence).

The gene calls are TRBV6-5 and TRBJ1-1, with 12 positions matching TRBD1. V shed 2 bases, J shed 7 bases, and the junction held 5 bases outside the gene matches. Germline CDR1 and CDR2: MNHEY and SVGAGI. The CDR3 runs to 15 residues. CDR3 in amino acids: CASSYGDRGRFEAFF. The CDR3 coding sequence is TGTGCCAGCAGTTACGGGGACAGGGGGCGGTTTGAAGCTTTCTTT.

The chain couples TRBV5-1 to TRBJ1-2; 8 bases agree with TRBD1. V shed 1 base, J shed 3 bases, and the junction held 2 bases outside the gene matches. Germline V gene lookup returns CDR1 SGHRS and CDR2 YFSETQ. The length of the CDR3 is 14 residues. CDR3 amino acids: CASSLMDRDYGYTF. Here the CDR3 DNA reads TGCGCCAGCAGCTTGATGGACAGGGACTATGGCTACACCTTC.

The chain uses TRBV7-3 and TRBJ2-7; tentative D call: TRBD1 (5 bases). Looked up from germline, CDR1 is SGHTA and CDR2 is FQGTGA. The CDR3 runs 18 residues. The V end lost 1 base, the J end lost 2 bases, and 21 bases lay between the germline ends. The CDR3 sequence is CASSLSPSRVGAPYEQYF. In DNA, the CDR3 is TGTGCCAGCAGCTTAAGTCCATCCAGGGTAGGGGCCCCCTACGAGCAGTACTTC.

The CDR3, as DNA: TGCAGTGCTAGTTTCTTCGGGACTCGAACCTACGAGCAGTACTTC. Protein sequence: CSASFFGTRTYEQYF. V and J are TRBV20-1 and TRBJ2-7; a weak D match, TRBD2 (6 bases). CDR1 and CDR2 (germline): DFQATT, SNEGSKA (reference sequence). This CDR3 contains 15 residues. Trimming pared 3 bases from V and 2 bases from J, leaving 17 bases between.

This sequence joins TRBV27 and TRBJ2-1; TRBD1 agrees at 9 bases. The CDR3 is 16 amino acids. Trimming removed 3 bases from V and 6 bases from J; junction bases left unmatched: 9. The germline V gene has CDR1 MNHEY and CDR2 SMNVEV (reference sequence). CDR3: CASSFLDRGAPNEQFF. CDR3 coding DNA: TGTGCCAGCAGTTTCCTGGACAGGGGTGCCCCCAATGAGCAGTTCTTC.

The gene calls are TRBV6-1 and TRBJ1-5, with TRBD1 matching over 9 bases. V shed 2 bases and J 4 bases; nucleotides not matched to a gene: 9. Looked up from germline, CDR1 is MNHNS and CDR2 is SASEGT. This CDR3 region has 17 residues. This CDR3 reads CASSEMGQGFVNQPQHF. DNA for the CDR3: TGTGCCAGCAGTGAAATGGGACAGGGATTTGTTAATCAGCCCCAGCATTTT.

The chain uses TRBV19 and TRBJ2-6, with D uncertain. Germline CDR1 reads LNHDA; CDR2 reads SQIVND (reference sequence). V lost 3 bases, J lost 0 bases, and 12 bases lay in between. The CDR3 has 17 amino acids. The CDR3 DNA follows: TGTGCCAGTAGTATCTTTAGCACCAACTCTGGGGCCAACGTCCTGACTTTC. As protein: CASSIFSTNSGANVLTF.

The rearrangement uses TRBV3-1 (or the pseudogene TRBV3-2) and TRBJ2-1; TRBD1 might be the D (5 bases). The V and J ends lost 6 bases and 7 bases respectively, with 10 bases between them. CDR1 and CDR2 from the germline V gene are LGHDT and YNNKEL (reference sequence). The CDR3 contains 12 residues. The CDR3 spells CASSQGRNEQFF. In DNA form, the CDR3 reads TGTGCCAGCAGTCAGGGTCGGAATGAGCAGTTCTTC.

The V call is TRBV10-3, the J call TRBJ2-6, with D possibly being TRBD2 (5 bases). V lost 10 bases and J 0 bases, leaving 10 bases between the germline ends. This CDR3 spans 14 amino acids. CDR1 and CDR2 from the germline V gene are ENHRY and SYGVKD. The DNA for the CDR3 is TGTGCCACCAAAGGGAGCTCTGGGGCCAACGTCCTGACTTTC. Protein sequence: CATKGSSGANVLTF.

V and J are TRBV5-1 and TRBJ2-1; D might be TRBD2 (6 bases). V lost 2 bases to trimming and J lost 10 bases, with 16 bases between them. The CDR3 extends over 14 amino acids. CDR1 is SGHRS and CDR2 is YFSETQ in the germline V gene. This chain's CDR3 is CASSLRDGRGEQFF. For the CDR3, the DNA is TGCGCCAGCAGCTTACGGGACGGGAGAGGGGAGCAGTTCTTC. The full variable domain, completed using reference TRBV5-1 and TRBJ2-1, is KAGVTQTPRYLIKTRGQQVTLSCSPISGHRSVSWYQQTPGQGLQFLFEYFSETQRNKGNFPGRFSGRQFSNSRSEMNVSTLELGDSALYLCASSLRDGRGEQFFGPGTRLTVL.

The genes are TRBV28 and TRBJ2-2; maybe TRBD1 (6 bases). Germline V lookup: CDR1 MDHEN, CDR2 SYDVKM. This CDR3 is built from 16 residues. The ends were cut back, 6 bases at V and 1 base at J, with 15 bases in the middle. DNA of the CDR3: TGTGCCAGCAGGTCTATCGGGACAAGGAACACCGGGGAGCTGTTTTTT. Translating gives CASRSIGTRNTGELFF.

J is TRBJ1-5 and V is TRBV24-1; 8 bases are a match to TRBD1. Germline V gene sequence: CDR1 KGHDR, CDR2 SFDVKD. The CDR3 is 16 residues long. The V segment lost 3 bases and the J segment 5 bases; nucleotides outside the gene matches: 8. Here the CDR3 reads CATSDARQGSDQPQHF. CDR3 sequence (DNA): TGTGCCACCAGTGATGCCAGACAGGGGTCCGATCAGCCCCAGCATTTT.

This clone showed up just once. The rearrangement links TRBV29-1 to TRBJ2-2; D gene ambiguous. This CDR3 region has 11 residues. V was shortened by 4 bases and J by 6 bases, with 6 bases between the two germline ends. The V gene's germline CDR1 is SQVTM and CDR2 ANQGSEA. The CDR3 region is CSVGAPGELFF. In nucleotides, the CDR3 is TGCAGCGTTGGGGCTCCCGGGGAGCTGTTTTTT.

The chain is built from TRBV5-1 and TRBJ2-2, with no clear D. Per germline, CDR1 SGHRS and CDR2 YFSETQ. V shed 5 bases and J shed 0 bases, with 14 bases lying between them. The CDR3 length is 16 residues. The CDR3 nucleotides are TGCGCCAGCAGTCGGCTGCAAAGCCCGAACACCGGGGAGCTGTTTTTT. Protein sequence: CASSRLQSPNTGELFF. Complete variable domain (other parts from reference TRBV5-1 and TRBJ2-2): KAGVTQTPRYLIKTRGQQVTLSCSPISGHRSVSWYQQTPGQGLQFLFEYFSETQRNKGNFPGRFSGRQFSNSRSEMNVSTLELGDSALYLCASSRLQSPNTGELFFGEGSRLTVL.

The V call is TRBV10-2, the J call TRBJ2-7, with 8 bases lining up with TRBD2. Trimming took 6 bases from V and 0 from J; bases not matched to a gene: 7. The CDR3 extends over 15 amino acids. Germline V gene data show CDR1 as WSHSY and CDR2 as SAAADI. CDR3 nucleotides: TGCGCCAGCAGCGACCCCGGACTAGCCTCCTACGAGCAGTACTTC. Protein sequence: CASSDPGLASYEQYF.

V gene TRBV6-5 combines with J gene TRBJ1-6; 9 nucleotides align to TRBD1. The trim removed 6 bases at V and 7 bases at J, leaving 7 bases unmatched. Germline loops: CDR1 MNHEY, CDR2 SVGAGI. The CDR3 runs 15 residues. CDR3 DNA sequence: TGTGCCAGCAGGGGGACGGGACAGGGCAATTCACCCCTCCACTTT. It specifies CASRGTGQGNSPLHF.

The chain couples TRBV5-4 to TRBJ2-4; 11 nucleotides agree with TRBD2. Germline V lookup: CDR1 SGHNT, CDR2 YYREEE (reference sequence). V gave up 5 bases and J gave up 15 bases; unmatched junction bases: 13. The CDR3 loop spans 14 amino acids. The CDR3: CASSPGTSGARWYF. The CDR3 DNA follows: TGTGCCAGCAGTCCCGGGACTAGCGGCGCGCGGTGGTACTTC.

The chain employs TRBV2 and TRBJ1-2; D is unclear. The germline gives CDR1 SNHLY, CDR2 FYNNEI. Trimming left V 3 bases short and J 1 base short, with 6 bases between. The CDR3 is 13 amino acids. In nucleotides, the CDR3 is TGTGCCAGCAGTGAGGGTCTTAACTATGGCTACACCTTC. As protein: CASSEGLNYGYTF.

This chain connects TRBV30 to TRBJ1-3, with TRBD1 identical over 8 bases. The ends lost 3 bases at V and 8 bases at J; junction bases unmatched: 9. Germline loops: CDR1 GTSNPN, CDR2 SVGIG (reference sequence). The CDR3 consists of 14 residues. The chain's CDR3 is CAWRPQGVVDTIYF. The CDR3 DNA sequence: TGTGCCTGGAGACCACAGGGGGTTGTGGACACCATATATTTT.